A single sample is the source of the 15 T cell receptor beta chains below, sequenced in a study of blood T cell repertoires in COVID-19. Assay: immunoSEQ multiplex PCR; the TCRdb copy retains only in-frame clones and omits some. The table lists 150,000 or so clones, over 70% of them singletons. The sample was PBMCs or T cells enriched from blood (not recorded which). The receptor set was obtained from a man between 65 and 80 years old who had been exposed to COVID-19.

The CDR3 region has the DNA TGTGCCAGCAGCCCCCAAGCGATCCGGGAGACCCAGTACTTC. As protein: CASSPQAIRETQYF. The V gene is TRBV3-1 (or the pseudogene TRBV3-2), the J gene TRBJ2-5; D gene ambiguous. The CDR3 contains 14 residues. CDR1 and CDR2 from the germline V gene are LGHDT and YNNKEL (reference sequence). Trimming left V 4 bases short and J 5 bases short, with 14 bases between.

The chain combines TRBV11-3 with TRBJ2-3, with no clear D. Germline lookup yields CDR1 SGHNT and CDR2 YENEEA. This CDR3 comprises 17 residues. Trimming left V 2 bases short and J 4 bases short, with 19 bases between. CDR3 in DNA: TGTGCCAGCAGCTTAAACTTCGGTCCAGGCTCCGCAGATACGCAGTATTTT. Its translation is CASSLNFGPGSADTQYF.

The chain links TRBV7-8 to TRBJ2-5; D might be TRBD1 (5 bases). With 2 bases removed from V and 7 bases from J, the gap between germline ends came to 14 bases. This CDR3 has 14 amino acids. Germline V lookup: CDR1 SGHVS, CDR2 FQNEAQ. CDR3 nucleotide sequence: TGTGCCAGCAGCTTAATCTCAGGGTGGTCGACCCAGTACTTC. Protein: CASSLISGWSTQYF.

This chain uses TRBV2 with TRBJ1-2, with D hard to call. The length of the CDR3 is 13 residues. The V gene's germline CDR1 is SNHLY and CDR2 FYNNEI. The V end lost 7 bases, the J end lost 5 bases, and 14 bases lay between the germline ends. CDR3 residues: CASNSGGWYGYTF. For the CDR3, the DNA is TGTGCCAGCAATAGTGGAGGGTGGTATGGCTACACCTTC.

The rearrangement uses TRBV28 and TRBJ1-5; 8 bases agree with TRBD1. The CDR3 sequence is 19 residues long. In germline, CDR1 is MDHEN, CDR2 SYDVKM. V was pared by 5 bases and J by 1 base, with 16 bases of the junction left unmatched. DNA for the CDR3: TGTGCCAGCAGTCCCCTTTTCCTGGGACAGGCGAAAAGCAATCAGCCCCAGCATTTT. Translating gives CASSPLFLGQAKSNQPQHF.

The rearrangement links TRBV19 to TRBJ2-6, with 7 bases fitting TRBD1. V lost 1 base, J lost 2 bases, and 8 bases stayed unmatched. CDR1 is LNHDA, CDR2 SQIVND, per germline (reference sequence). The CDR3 contains 18 residues. The chain's CDR3 is CASSIGYRGKTGANVLTF. DNA of the CDR3: TGTGCCAGTAGTATAGGGTACAGGGGAAAAACTGGGGCCAACGTCCTGACTTTC. Based on the CDR3 plus reference TRBV19 and TRBJ2-6, the full variable domain is DGGITQSPKYLFRKEGQNVTLSCEQNLNHDAMYWYRQDPGQGLRLIYYSQIVNDFQKGDIAEGYSVSREKKESFPLTVTSAQKNPTAFYLCASSIGYRGKTGANVLTFGAGSRLTVL.

The gene calls are TRBV11-2 and TRBJ1-1, with 8 bases matching TRBD1. The germline gives CDR1 SGHAT, CDR2 FQNNGV. Trimming at V came to 5 bases and at J to 5 bases, leaving 10 bases not matched to a gene. The CDR3 consists of 15 residues. The CDR3 is CASSPSRTGTTEAFF. DNA for the CDR3: TGTGCCAGCAGCCCGAGTCGGACAGGGACTACTGAAGCTTTCTTT.

V is TRBV28 and J is TRBJ2-7; D is perhaps TRBD1 (5 bases). The V gene's germline CDR1 is MDHEN and CDR2 SYDVKM. CDR3 length: 12 residues. Trimming cost V 5 bases and J 4 bases, with 9 bases left between them. The CDR3 sequence: CASSDRPYEQYF. The CDR3, as DNA: TGTGCCAGCAGTGACAGACCATACGAGCAGTACTTC.

V usage is TRBV7-8 and J usage is TRBJ1-4; TRBD1 is a possible D gene (6 bases). This CDR3 contains 14 residues. Germline CDR1 SGHVS, CDR2 FQNEAQ. Trimming cost V 1 base and J 3 bases, with 6 bases left between them. The CDR3 DNA follows: TGTGCCAGCAGCTTAGGACAGGCTAATGAAAAACTGTTTTTT. The encoded protein is CASSLGQANEKLFF.

The chain has TRBV1 and TRBJ1-2; the D call in the table, TRBD1, was not verified against the DNA. TRBV1 is a documented pseudogene. The CDR3 loop spans 16 amino acids. The CDR3 region has the DNA TGCACCAGCAGACCGGGACAGGAGGAGTGTTTGGATGGCTACACCTTC. Translation gives CTSRPGQEECLDGYTF.

The V gene is TRBV7-7, the J gene TRBJ2-2, with 15 bases aligning to TRBD2. In germline, CDR1 is SSHAT, CDR2 FNYEAQ (reference sequence). V shed 10 bases, J shed 5 bases, and the junction held 8 bases outside the gene matches. CDR3 length equals 16 residues. CDR3 in DNA: TGTGCCATTCCCCATGGGACTAGCGGGAGGACCGGGGAGCTGTTTTTT. Protein product: CAIPHGTSGRTGELFF.

The chain uses TRBV6-5 and TRBJ1-5; 8 bases are shared with TRBD1. CDR1 is MNHEY, CDR2 SVGAGI, per germline. V was clipped by 2 bases and J by 11 bases; unmatched bases: 5. The CDR3 covers 13 residues. CDR3 bases: TGTGCCAGCAGTTACCCCGACAGGGGAGCCCAGCATTTT. It specifies CASSYPDRGAQHF.

The DNA of the CDR3 is TGTGCCAGCAGCTTAAGGCGGGCTGAAGAGACCCAGTACTTC. Its protein product is CASSLRRAEETQYF. The V gene is TRBV7-2, the J gene TRBJ2-5; possibly TRBD2 for D (5 bases). The length of the CDR3 is 14 residues. V lost 2 bases to trimming and J lost 3 bases, with 10 bases between them. CDR1 is SGHTA, CDR2 FQGNSA, per germline.

This chain links TRBV2 with TRBJ1-5, with 9 bases identical to TRBD1. The CDR3 has 15 residues. V was clipped by 2 bases and J by 6 bases; unmatched bases: 5. In germline, CDR1 is SNHLY, CDR2 FYNNEI. The DNA for the CDR3 is TGTGCCAGCAGTGAACCGGGACAGGGACGTCAGCCCCAGCATTTT. This translates into CASSEPGQGRQPQHF.

V is TRBV27 and J is TRBJ1-2, with 11 bases identical to TRBD1. The CDR3 consists of 14 residues. The ends lost 8 bases at V and 3 bases at J; junction bases unmatched: 5. Germline CDR1 reads MNHEY; CDR2 reads SMNVEV (reference sequence). CDR3 region: CASGGQGGDYGYTF. Here the CDR3 DNA reads TGTGCCAGCGGGGGACAGGGGGGAGACTATGGCTACACCTTC.